A single T cell receptor beta chain is shown here with its context. Its antigen is unidentified. Primers for the PCR totalled 60 Vbeta and 13 Jbeta. How the authors handled the data: Later, an analysis found some 80 million unique TCR beta chains, and around 12 million of these were shared. Some clones are missing from TCRdb's copy, which holds only in-frame ones; the method was immunoSEQ multiplex PCR. That table gives V, J and clone size, and the DNA gave D and trimming. The data hold around 100,000 clones, with roughly 66% observed a single time. The data derive from a study of cytomegalovirus exposure and HLA in healthy donors. At the level of the study: An earlier analysis identified more than 90 million unique TCR beta sequences in 170 million or so T cells. General study results and limits: No immune exposure information besides CMV serostatus was available. Most of the TCR beta V segments (in an earlier analysis) were productive either about 87% or about 30% of the time.

Germline V lookup: CDR1 ENHRY, CDR2 SYGVKD. J was trimmed by 6 bases and V by 4 bases; bases with no gene match: 2. The CDR3 has 14 amino acids. The source material was PBMCs. The sequence came from a woman aged 50 to 60 in good health and CMV-seronegative. The J gene is TRBJ1-4, the V gene TRBV10-3, with 10 bases lining up with TRBD1. The DNA for the CDR3 is TGTGCCATCAGTGTAGGGACAGGGGATGAAAAACTGTTTTTT. This encodes CAISVGTGDEKLFF.